The 26 T cell receptor beta chains presented below share a single source sample, sequenced in a study of CD8+ T cells in alopecia areata. The authors extracted RNA and reverse transcribed it into cDNA as the sequencing template. The method was immunoSEQ multiplex PCR; TCRdb's version includes in-frame clones alone and lacks a portion of them. The sample contains around 50,000 clones, around 96% of which appear only once. Sequencing used CD8+ T cells sorted from blood, obtained at week 0. These TCRs come from a human donor with alopecia areata.

This chain connects TRBV4-1 to TRBJ1-5; 9 bases line up with TRBD1. Per germline, CDR1 MGHRA and CDR2 YSYEKL. Losses at the gene ends were 1 base for V and 0 bases for J; bases not matched to a gene: 7. The CDR3 contains 18 residues. The CDR3 coding sequence is TGCGCCAGCAGCCAAGGACCGGGACAGGGACTTAGCAATCAGCCCCAGCATTTT. Translated: CASSQGPGQGLSNQPQHF.

This chain uses TRBV7-9 with TRBJ2-7; 8 bases agree with TRBD2. Unmatched junction bases numbered 5, after V lost 4 bases and J lost 3 bases. Germline V lookup: CDR1 SEHNR, CDR2 FQNEAQ (reference sequence). The CDR3 length is 14 residues. DNA for the CDR3: TGTGCCAGCAGCTCCCCTAGCGGGTTCTACGAGCAGTACTTC. Its translation: CASSSPSGFYEQYF.

The V call is TRBV5-6, the J call TRBJ2-4; D possibly matches TRBD1 or TRBD2 (5 bases each). V lost 4 bases, J lost 7 bases, and 12 bases lay in between. The CDR3 spans 13 residues. Germline V gene sequence: CDR1 SGHDT, CDR2 YYEEEE. CDR3 protein: CASSGSWDNIQYF. The CDR3 DNA sequence: TGTGCCAGCAGCGGTTCGTGGGACAACATTCAGTACTTC.

The V call is TRBV19, the J call TRBJ2-1; 12 bases line up with TRBD2. The CDR3 has 15 amino acids. The V and J ends lost 7 bases and 8 bases, in that order; junction bases with no gene match: 9. CDR1 and CDR2 from the germline V gene are LNHDA and SQIVND (reference sequence). In nucleotides, the CDR3 is TGTGCCAGTACCGATCTAGCGGGGGGGCTCGATGAGCAGTTCTTC. Translating it yields CASTDLAGGLDEQFF.

The rearrangement links TRBV10-3 to TRBJ1-2; maybe TRBD1 (5 bases). This CDR3 region has 16 residues. Germline CDR1 is ENHRY and CDR2 is SYGVKD. The V end was cut by 0 bases, the J end by 0 bases, with 11 bases between. CDR3 residues: CAISESIGQTNYGYTF. The CDR3, as DNA: TGTGCCATCAGTGAGTCAATCGGACAAACTAACTATGGCTACACCTTC.

V and J are TRBV15 and TRBJ2-7; D is possibly TRBD2 (5 bases). Trimming took off 0 bases at V and 2 bases at J, with 11 bases between the two ends. Germline assignment: CDR1 LNHNV and CDR2 YYDKDF (reference sequence). CDR3 length: 15 residues. The CDR3 spells CATSRDRSGPYEQYF. The CDR3 nucleotides are TGTGCCACCAGCAGAGATAGAAGCGGTCCCTACGAGCAGTACTTC.

J is TRBJ2-3 and V is TRBV7-9; 8 nucleotides align to TRBD2. This CDR3 is built from 16 residues. Losses at the gene ends were 0 bases for V and 6 bases for J; bases not matched to a gene: 8. Per the germline V gene, CDR1 is SEHNR and CDR2 is FQNEAQ (reference sequence). In DNA, the CDR3 is TGTGCCAGCAGCTTAGCCGGCGGCGGGGGGTCTGATACGCAGTATTTT. It translates to CASSLAGGGGSDTQYF.

The chain is built from TRBV9 and TRBJ2-3, with 9 bases fitting TRBD2. The CDR3 contains 18 residues. The germline V gene has CDR1 SGDLS and CDR2 YYNGEE. V lost 3 bases, J lost 2 bases, and 13 bases stayed unmatched. CDR3 sequence (DNA): TGTGCCAGCAGCGCTGCCCCTCCAGCGGGGGGCACCACAGATACGCAGTATTTT. Its protein product is CASSAAPPAGGTTDTQYF.

This rearrangement joins TRBV4-1 to TRBJ2-7, with unresolved D. Germline lookup yields CDR1 MGHRA and CDR2 YSYEKL. The V end was cut by 1 base, the J end by 7 bases, with 11 bases between. There are 13 residues in the CDR3. DNA for the CDR3: TGCGCCAGCAGCCAAGTTTTGAGGAGTGAGCAGTACTTC. Protein sequence: CASSQVLRSEQYF.

The chain recombines TRBV4-3 with TRBJ2-5; TRBD2 matches 10 bases. The junction had 4 bases not matched to a gene; V was cut back by 4 bases and J by 2 bases. This CDR3 is built from 15 residues. Germline lookup yields CDR1 LGHNA and CDR2 YSLEER. Here the CDR3 DNA reads TGCGCCAGCAGCCGCAGGACTAGCGGACAAGAGACCCAGTACTTC. Protein: CASSRRTSGQETQYF.

This sequence joins TRBV19 and TRBJ2-7, with no clear D. The CDR3 runs 14 residues. Germline CDR1 LNHDA, CDR2 SQIVND (reference sequence). Trimming pared 3 bases from V and 1 base from J, leaving 10 bases between. The CDR3 DNA sequence: TGTGCCAGTAGTATCACTCGACGGTCCTACGAGCAGTACTTC. It is translated as CASSITRRSYEQYF.

A word on this clone: Germline is not matched at one junction end, which may reflect a read error. The V call is TRBV7-9, the J call TRBJ1-2; perhaps TRBD1 as D (5 bases). Germline CDR1 and CDR2: SEHNR and FQNEAQ (reference sequence). The CDR3 consists of 12 residues. As DNA, the CDR3 is TGTGCCAGCAGCTTGGGGCCCTCCTTCAAGGCCTTC. Protein sequence: CASSLGPSFKAF. Looking up the rest from reference TRBV7-9 and TRBJ1-2 gives the full variable domain: DTGVSQNPRHKITKRGQNVTFRCDPISEHNRLYWYRQTLGQGPEFLTYFQNEAQLEKSRLLSDRFSAERPKGSFSTLEIQRTEQGDSAMYLCASSLGPSFKAFGSGTRLTVV.

This chain joins TRBV7-6 and TRBJ1-4, with D possibly matching TRBD1 (5 bases). This CDR3 is 15 amino acids long. Deletions cut 1 base from V and 4 bases from J, with 10 bases between. Germline-derived CDR1 and CDR2 are SGHVS and FNYEAQ. The CDR3, as DNA: TGTGCCAGCAGCTTAGAGGAGGGGTATAATGAAAAACTGTTTTTT. Translated: CASSLEEGYNEKLFF. The variable domain in full, with the rest retrieved from reference TRBV7-6 and TRBJ1-4, is GAGVSQSPRYKVTKRGQDVALRCDPISGHVSLYWYRQALGQGPEFLTYFNYEAQQDKSGLPNDRFSAERPEGSISTLTIQRTEQRDSAMYRCASSLEEGYNEKLFFGSGTQLSVL.

The chain is built from TRBV5-6 and TRBJ1-6, with D possibly matching TRBD1 (5 bases). The CDR3 spans 15 residues. CDR1 is SGHDT and CDR2 is YYEEEE in the germline V gene. Trimming stripped 0 bases from V and 8 bases from J, with 12 bases between. The CDR3 is CASSLVGVYDSPLHF. In DNA form, the CDR3 reads TGTGCCAGCAGCTTGGTGGGGGTGTACGATTCACCCCTCCACTTT.

This chain links TRBV5-1 with TRBJ2-7; the match to TRBD2 covers 7 bases. This CDR3 has 14 amino acids. Germline V CDR1 and CDR2: SGHRS, YFSETQ. V was clipped by 4 bases and J by 3 bases; unmatched bases: 7. The CDR3 loop is CASSPRTSIYEQYF. CDR3 coding DNA: TGCGCCAGCAGCCCGCGGACTAGTATCTACGAGCAGTACTTC.

The V call is TRBV4-3, the J call TRBJ2-4; TRBD1 is a possible D gene (6 bases). Per germline, CDR1 LGHNA and CDR2 YSLEER. V lost 0 bases and J 1 base, leaving 7 bases between the germline ends. The CDR3 is 15 residues long. The CDR3 spells CASSQDRGAKNIQYF. The CDR3, as DNA: TGCGCCAGCAGCCAAGATAGGGGGGCCAAAAACATTCAGTACTTC.

This chain uses TRBV5-1 with TRBJ1-1, with a possible D match to TRBD1 (6 bases). CDR1 is SGHRS and CDR2 is YFSETQ in the germline V gene. The CDR3 loop spans 15 amino acids. V was cut by 4 bases and J by 4 bases, with 17 bases left in between. The CDR3 spells CASSEKQGQSTEAFF. In DNA, the CDR3 is TGCGCCAGCAGCGAAAAACAGGGTCAATCCACTGAAGCTTTCTTT.

The chain links TRBV4-2 to TRBJ2-7; D gene unclear. The ends were cut back, 0 bases at V and 1 base at J, with 4 bases in the middle. This CDR3 is built from 13 residues. Germline V gene lookup returns CDR1 LGHNA and CDR2 YNFKEQ. CDR3 region: CASSQDSSYEQYF. The CDR3 region has the DNA TGTGCCAGCAGCCAAGATTCGTCCTACGAGCAGTACTTC.

The V and J genes are TRBV7-9 and TRBJ1-1; D may be TRBD1 (5 bases). Deletions cut 5 bases from V and 11 bases from J, with 18 bases between. The germline V gene has CDR1 SEHNR and CDR2 FQNEAQ (reference sequence). The length of the CDR3 is 13 residues. As DNA, the CDR3 is TGTGCCAGCAGCCCCTCGGTGGGAGGGGAGGCTTTCTTT. Translating it yields CASSPSVGGEAFF.

The rearrangement uses TRBV12-5 and TRBJ2-5; 8 bases align to TRBD2. With 8 bases clipped from V and 2 bases from J, the junction kept 10 bases outside the gene matches. The V gene's germline CDR1 is LGHNT and CDR2 FRNRAP. The CDR3 consists of 15 residues. CDR3 sequence (DNA): TGTGCTAGTAAAGGGGCTAGCGGGTATCAAGAGACCCAGTACTTC. This translates into CASKGASGYQETQYF.

The chain is built from TRBV7-9 and TRBJ2-5, with D perhaps matching TRBD1 (5 bases). The J call may be mistaken, given a closer DNA end match to TRBJ2-7. CDR3 length: 14 amino acids. Germline values: CDR1 SEHNR, CDR2 FQNEAQ (reference sequence). DNA for the CDR3: TGTGCCAGCAGCTCAATGACAGCCTCCTACGAGCAGTACTTC. It is translated as CASSSMTASYEQYF.

V usage is TRBV7-8 and J usage is TRBJ2-7; D is perhaps TRBD1 or TRBD2 (5 bases each). V was shortened by 4 bases and J by 3 bases, with 13 bases between the two germline ends. The CDR3 is 14 residues long. Germline CDR1 reads SGHVS; CDR2 reads FQNEAQ. CDR3 nucleotides: TGTGCCAGCAGCTCCTGGGACCGCGACTACGAGCAGTACTTC. Its protein product is CASSSWDRDYEQYF. The full variable domain, completed using reference TRBV7-8 and TRBJ2-7, is GAGVSQSPRYKVAKRGQDVALRCDPISGHVSLFWYQQALGQGPEFLTYFQNEAQLDKSGLPSDRFFAERPEGSVSTLKIQRTQQEDSAVYLCASSSWDRDYEQYFGPGTRLTVT.

The V and J genes are TRBV4-1 and TRBJ2-7; D is tentatively TRBD1 or TRBD2 (5 bases each). CDR3 length: 13 residues. Per the germline V gene, CDR1 is MGHRA and CDR2 is YSYEKL. V lost 8 bases, J lost 6 bases, and 17 bases lay in between. This CDR3 is CASSRGVSGEQYF. As DNA, the CDR3 is TGCGCCAGCTCCAGAGGGGTGAGCGGCGAGCAGTACTTC.

This chain links TRBV10-3 with TRBJ2-5, with D perhaps TRBD2 (6 bases). Germline-derived CDR1 and CDR2 are ENHRY and SYGVKD. The CDR3 is 14 amino acids. V was clipped by 0 bases and J by 4 bases, with 9 bases between them. The CDR3 nucleotides are TGTGCCATCAGTGAGTCAAGGGGAGGAGAGACCCAGTACTTC. It translates to CAISESRGGETQYF.

J is TRBJ2-3 and V is TRBV27; 7 positions agree with TRBD2. The length of the CDR3 is 15 residues. Trimming took 3 bases from V and 2 from J; bases not matched to a gene: 5. From germline, CDR1 is MNHEY and CDR2 SMNVEV (reference sequence). The CDR3 protein is CASSFAGEITDTQYF. The CDR3 DNA reads as TGTGCCAGCAGTTTTGCGGGGGAGATCACAGATACGCAGTATTTT.

The V and J genes are TRBV4-1 and TRBJ1-2; D perhaps matches TRBD1 (6 bases). V shed 4 bases and J shed 0 bases, with 21 bases lying between them. This CDR3 is 18 amino acids long. The germline gives CDR1 MGHRA, CDR2 YSYEKL. CDR3 DNA: TGCGCCAGCAGCCCTAACTTGTACACGACAGGATCTAACTATGGCTACACCTTC. It codes for CASSPNLYTTGSNYGYTF.